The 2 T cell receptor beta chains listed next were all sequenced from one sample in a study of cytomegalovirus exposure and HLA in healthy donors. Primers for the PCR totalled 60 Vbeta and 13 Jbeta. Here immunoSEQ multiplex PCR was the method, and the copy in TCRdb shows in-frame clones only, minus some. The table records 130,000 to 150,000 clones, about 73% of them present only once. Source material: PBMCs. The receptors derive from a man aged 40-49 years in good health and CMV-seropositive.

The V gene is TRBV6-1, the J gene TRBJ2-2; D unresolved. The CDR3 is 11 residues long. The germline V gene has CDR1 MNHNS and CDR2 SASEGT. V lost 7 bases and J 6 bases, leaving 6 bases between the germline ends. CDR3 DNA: TGTGCCAGCACCCACTCCGGGGAGCTGTTTTTT. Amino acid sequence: CASTHSGELFF.

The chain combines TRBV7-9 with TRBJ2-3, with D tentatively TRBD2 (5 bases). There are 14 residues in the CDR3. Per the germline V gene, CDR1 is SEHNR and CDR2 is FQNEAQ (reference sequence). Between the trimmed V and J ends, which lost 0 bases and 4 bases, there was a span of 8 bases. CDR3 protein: CASSLAPEADTQYF. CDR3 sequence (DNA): TGTGCCAGCAGCTTAGCGCCGGAGGCAGATACGCAGTATTTT.